A single sample is the source of the 16 T cell receptor beta chains below, sequenced in a study of vaccination effects on CD4 cells after COVID-19. TCRdb's table, derived via immunoSEQ multiplex PCR, lists solely in-frame clones and lacks some. The repertoire holds around 69,000 clones, with around two thirds as singletons. Antigen-specific CD4+ T cells expanded by the ViraFEST assay with viral peptide pools were then sequenced. Between days 9 and 10 of culture, CD4+ T cells were separated out. It was two doses of either the BNT162b2 or mRNA-1273 vaccine that participants received. No antigen has been assigned to these receptors. The starting material was CD4+ T cells from PBMCs cultured with HCoV-229E spike peptides, obtained after COVID-19 vaccination. These receptors all stem from a human donor who received a COVID-19 vaccine.

This rearrangement joins TRBV28 to TRBJ2-7; D possibly corresponds to TRBD1 (5 bases). The germline gives CDR1 MDHEN, CDR2 SYDVKM. V lost 3 bases, J lost 6 bases, and 12 bases lay in between. The CDR3 is 13 amino acids. The CDR3 here is CASSFGRAREQYV. CDR3 DNA: TGTGCCAGCAGTTTCGGCAGGGCGCGCGAGCAGTACGTC.

The J gene is TRBJ2-7, the V gene TRBV3-1 (or the pseudogene TRBV3-2); tentative D call: TRBD2 (5 bases). CDR1 is LGHDT and CDR2 is YNNKEL in the germline V gene (reference sequence). This CDR3 region has 14 residues. V was clipped by 3 bases and J by 0 bases, with 9 bases between them. The CDR3 loop is CASSQYGSSYEQYV. CDR3 bases: TGTGCCAGCAGCCAGTATGGGAGCTCCTACGAGCAGTACGTC.

This chain connects TRBV9 to TRBJ1-6; D unclear. The CDR3 contains 13 residues. V was clipped by 4 bases and J by 7 bases, with 9 bases between them. Per germline, CDR1 SGDLS and CDR2 YYNGEE. The CDR3, as DNA: TGTGCCAGCAGCCCGGACCCAAATTCACCCCTCCACTTT. It is translated as CASSPDPNSPLHF.

The gene calls are TRBV18 and TRBJ1-1; tentatively, D is TRBD1 (5 bases). This CDR3 has 15 amino acids. CDR1 is KGHSH, CDR2 LQKENI, per germline. V lost 1 base and J 4 bases, leaving 13 bases between the germline ends. CDR3: CASSPLEGRFTEAFF. CDR3 coding DNA: TGTGCCAGCTCACCACTGGAGGGACGGTTCACTGAAGCTTTCTTT.

This clone has just one count. The CDR3 DNA sequence: TGCGCCAGCAGCCAAGATACCGAGGGGGGAACAGATACGCAGTATTTT. It encodes CASSQDTEGGTDTQYF. The J gene is TRBJ2-3, the V gene TRBV4-3, with D perhaps matching TRBD1 or TRBD2 (6 bases each). V was cut by 0 bases and J by 3 bases, with 13 bases left in between. From germline, CDR1 is LGHNA and CDR2 YSLEER. The CDR3 is 16 amino acids.

CDR3 residues: CASSSGGGTTNEKLFF. The CDR3 DNA follows: TGTGCCAGCAGCTCCGGCGGGGGGACTACTAATGAAAAACTGTTTTTT. The chain uses TRBV5-4 and TRBJ1-4, with D possibly being TRBD1 (5 bases). V shed 3 bases and J shed 2 bases, with 14 bases lying between them. Germline-derived CDR1 and CDR2 are SGHNT and YYREEE (reference sequence). This CDR3 contains 16 residues.

The gene calls are TRBV7-9 and TRBJ2-3; D gene ambiguous. V dropped 1 base and J dropped 4 bases, with 6 bases sitting between them. CDR3 size: 13 residues. Germline V gene data show CDR1 as SEHNR and CDR2 as FQNEAQ (reference sequence). CDR3 nucleotide sequence: TGTGCCAGCAGCTTAGGGAACGCAGATACGCAGTATTTT. Its protein product is CASSLGNADTQYF.

The rearrangement joins TRBV19 to TRBJ1-5, with 9 positions matching TRBD1. The V and J ends lost 6 bases and 1 base, in that order; junction bases with no gene match: 4. This CDR3 contains 15 residues. Germline V CDR1 and CDR2: LNHDA, SQIVND (reference sequence). In DNA, the CDR3 is TGTGCCAGTAGCTCACAGGGGGCCAGCAATCAGCCCCAGCATTTT. This gives the protein CASSSQGASNQPQHF.

The chain has TRBV6-5 and TRBJ2-4; perhaps TRBD2 as D (6 bases). The germline V gene has CDR1 MNHEY and CDR2 SVGAGI. CDR3 length: 14 amino acids. Trimming shortened V by 2 bases and J by 2 bases, and 7 bases separated the two germline ends. Here the CDR3 DNA reads TGTGCCAGCAGTTACGGGACTTCCAAAAACATTCAGTACTTC. Its protein product is CASSYGTSKNIQYF.

This chain connects TRBV24-1 to TRBJ2-1; 7 bases agree with TRBD1. The CDR3 is 14 residues long. Germline V lookup: CDR1 KGHDR, CDR2 SFDVKD. V was pared by 2 bases and J by 8 bases, with 5 bases of the junction left unmatched. The CDR3 DNA sequence: TGTGCCACCAGTGATTGGCAGGGGGTCTATGAGCAGTTCTTC. It translates to CATSDWQGVYEQFF.

The rearrangement joins TRBV3-1 (or the pseudogene TRBV3-2) to TRBJ1-3; the D gene is possibly TRBD1 (5 bases). The CDR3 has 14 residues. Germline V gene sequence: CDR1 LGHDT, CDR2 YNNKEL (reference sequence). V was cut by 4 bases and J by 2 bases, with 9 bases left in between. CDR3: CASSLTTAGNTIYF. The DNA for the CDR3 is TGTGCCAGCAGCCTGACGACAGCTGGAAACACCATATATTTT.

The J gene is TRBJ1-3, the V gene TRBV29-1, with TRBD1 as a possible D gene (6 bases). CDR1 is SQVTM and CDR2 is ANQGSEA in the germline V gene. Trimming took off 3 bases at V and 0 bases at J, with 9 bases between the two ends. The CDR3 loop spans 14 amino acids. The CDR3: CSVDRDISGNTIYF. The CDR3 DNA sequence: TGCAGCGTTGACAGGGACATCTCTGGAAACACCATATATTTT.

DNA of the CDR3: TGTGCCAGCAGTTTATATGAGCGGGGACTGACTAGCACAGATACGCAGTATTTT. Translation: CASSLYERGLTSTDTQYF. J is TRBJ2-3 and V is TRBV28; 7 bases agree with TRBD2. CDR1 MDHEN and CDR2 SYDVKM come from the germline V gene. The CDR3 has 18 amino acids. The J segment lost 0 bases and the V segment lost 1 base, leaving 10 bases of the junction unmatched.

The CDR3 DNA sequence: TGTGCCAGCAGCTGGGGACAGGGGACCTACGAGCAGTACGTC. It specifies CASSWGQGTYEQYV. This chain links TRBV5-6 with TRBJ2-7; 10 positions agree with TRBD1. J gave up 2 bases and V 3 bases, and 2 bases lay outside the gene matches. Germline values: CDR1 SGHDT, CDR2 YYEEEE. This CDR3 contains 14 residues.

The chain is built from TRBV28 and TRBJ2-5, with TRBD2 matching 10 bases. This CDR3 is built from 15 residues. Trimming cost V 5 bases and J 2 bases; bases outside gene matches: 5. In germline, CDR1 is MDHEN, CDR2 SYDVKM. This CDR3 is CASSRSGGLQETQYF. The CDR3 region has the DNA TGTGCCAGCAGTCGTAGCGGGGGGCTTCAAGAGACCCAGTACTTC.

In nucleotides, the CDR3 is TGCGCCAGCAGCAACGGGACAGGGTCGGCCTACGAGCAGTACGTC. Protein product: CASSNGTGSAYEQYV. The chain combines TRBV5-1 with TRBJ2-7, with TRBD1 matching over 9 bases. Germline CDR1 reads SGHRS; CDR2 reads YFSETQ. The CDR3 has 15 amino acids. After removal of 4 bases from V and 2 bases from J, the junction contained 7 bases not matched to a gene.